This record concerns one T cell receptor (beta chain) sequence. Antigen: not known. Here immunoSEQ multiplex PCR was the method, and the copy in TCRdb shows in-frame clones only, minus some. The data hold tens of thousands of clones, with 92% observed a single time. The data were taken from a study of CD4 T cells in relation to SARS-CoV-2 and coronaviruses. Study as a whole: Shared crossreactive spike epitopes were mapped to their HLA restriction.

CDR1 and CDR2 from the germline V gene are MDHEN and SYDVKM. CDR3 length: 13 amino acids. Trimming removed 5 bases at V and 5 bases at J, with 12 bases between. Study-wide points: Crossreactivity was assessed only for spike protein, not other viral proteins. No donor gave both pre-pandemic and post-infection samples.

The TCR sequence derives from an adult with COVID-19. The sequenced sample consisted of naive CD4+ T cells from PBMCs. Subset indicated: naive CD4+ T cells isolated by negative enrichment. The chain has TRBV28 and TRBJ2-5; D may be TRBD2 (5 bases). The CDR3 loop is CASSVTSGETQYF. CDR3 DNA: TGTGCCAGCAGTGTCACTAGTGGGGAGACCCAGTACTTC.